One T cell receptor (beta chain) is described in this entry. Its antigen is as yet unknown. The data stem from a study of CD8 T cells in ankylosing spondylitis. Broader study findings: Blood of patients with ankylosing spondylitis appeared to be characterized by a TCR beta motif of eight highly homologous variants. Clones linked to disease, bearing a CD8+ phenotype, were relatively rare in peripheral blood. Some of these motif variants have turned up before, in reports on reactive arthritis synovial fluid and blood.

Using quantitative 5'-RACE with molecular barcodes, the authors made TCR beta libraries. MiXCR, applied by TCRdb to the 5' RACE reads, yields one record per CDR3 protein. Here the sample spans 150,000 to 200,000 distinct CDR3 sequences, around a sixth being singletons. Trimming shortened V by 6 bases and J by 5 bases, and 7 bases separated the two germline ends. The length of the CDR3 is 11 residues. Germline loops: CDR1 MNHEY, CDR2 SVGEGT. The TCR was taken from a male donor under 35 with ankylosing spondylitis or in good health (not recorded which). The V and J genes are TRBV6-2 or TRBV6-3 and TRBJ2-5; D is uncertain. Input material: blood, either unsorted or a sorted T cell fraction (not recorded which). The CDR3: CASSWAETQYF. The CDR3 DNA sequence: TGTGCCAGCAGCTGGGCTGAGACCCAGTACTTC.